The 9 T cell receptor beta chains listed next were all sequenced from one sample in a study of T cell repertoires in cytomegalovirus infection (dated 2019 in TCRdb). The sequencing machine was an Illumina HiSeq 1500. Starting from the raw public reads, TCRdb applied fastp trimming at Q25, assembled clones with MiXCR and retained in-frame beta chains. When rows share a CDR3 protein, they turn into one entry using the most common DNA and genes. The sample table shows more than 400,000 distinct CDR3 sequences, and around 27% are seen once. About 13% of the sample lies in the top ten. Sequenced material: PBMCs. These receptors came from a human donor in good health (CMV status not recorded). Some clones in this sample may be carry-over from other donors' samples.

Of note for this clonotype: A much larger clone lies one base from this, so it may be a read error. The genes are TRBV6-6 and TRBJ2-7; 11 nucleotides line up with TRBD2. J was trimmed by 4 bases and V by 2 bases; bases with no gene match: 1. CDR1 is MNHNY, CDR2 SVGAGI, per germline (reference sequence). CDR3 length equals 14 residues. The CDR3 DNA reads as TGTGCCAGCAGTTACACTAGCGGGAGTTACGAGCAGTACGTC. This codes for CASSYTSGSYEQYV.

Here the CDR3 reads CASSKVGLTSGIALNEQFF. Here the CDR3 DNA reads TGCGCCAGCAGCAAAGTCGGGCTAACTAGCGGGATCGCGCTCAATGAGCAGTTCTTC. This chain joins TRBV4-1 and TRBJ2-1; TRBD2 matches at 10 bases. This CDR3 has 19 residues. V trimming: 5 bases; J trimming: 6 bases; junction bases outside the gene matches: 19. The V gene's germline CDR1 is MGHRA and CDR2 YSYEKL.

The table lists this clonotype with many counts. The chain recombines TRBV12-3 or TRBV12-4 with TRBJ2-3, with D unresolved. CDR3 length: 14 residues. The ends were cut back, 3 bases at V and 6 bases at J, with 13 bases in the middle. As DNA, the CDR3 is TGTGCCAGCAGTTTTGGAATCCTAGTGGATACGCAGTATTTT. Translation: CASSFGILVDTQYF.

This clonotype showed up just a few times. At one of its ends the junction is not consistent with the germline gene, which may arise from a read error. V gene TRBV27 combines with J gene TRBJ2-3, with D tentatively TRBD2 (6 bases). Germline loops: CDR1 MNHEY, CDR2 SMNVEV (reference sequence). The CDR3 is 14 residues long. Here the CDR3 reads CANSPSGRRDTQYF. The CDR3 DNA is TGTGCCAACAGTCCAAGCGGGCGGCGAGATACGCAGTATTTT.

The chain is built from TRBV18 and TRBJ2-7; D remains ambiguous. Germline CDR1 reads KGHSH; CDR2 reads LQKENI. V lost 4 bases and J 4 bases, leaving 17 bases between the germline ends. There are 15 residues in the CDR3. The CDR3 region has the DNA TGTGCCAGCTCACTATCCACGCAGTTTCGATACGAGCAGTACTTC. Translation gives CASSLSTQFRYEQYF. The entire variable domain, with the rest obtained from reference TRBV18 and TRBJ2-7, is as follows: NAGVMQNPRHLVRRRGQEARLRCSPMKGHSHVYWYRQLPEEGLKFMVYLQKENIIDESGMPKERFSAEFPKEGPSILRIQQVVRGDSAAYFCASSLSTQFRYEQYFGPGTRLTVT.

The chain joins TRBV4-3 to TRBJ1-6; D uncertain. V dropped 0 bases and J dropped 10 bases, with 10 bases sitting between them. The V gene's germline CDR1 is LGHNA and CDR2 YSLEER. The CDR3 is 14 residues long. As DNA, the CDR3 is TGCGCCAGCAGCCAAGAAGGTCGCGGATCACCCCTCCACTTT. Amino acid sequence: CASSQEGRGSPLHF.

The V gene is TRBV27, the J gene TRBJ1-6, with D hard to call. The ends were cut back, 8 bases at V and 13 bases at J, with 18 bases in the middle. Germline V CDR1 and CDR2: MNHEY, SMNVEV (reference sequence). This CDR3 is built from 13 residues. For the CDR3, the DNA is TGTGCCAGCTCATTAGATGGTGTTTCCCCCCTCCACTTT. It translates to CASSLDGVSPLHF.

The chain uses TRBV7-3 and TRBJ1-6; D gene unclear. Trimming pared 0 bases from V and 0 bases from J, leaving 9 bases between. The CDR3 runs 17 residues. Germline V gene data show CDR1 as SGHTA and CDR2 as FQGTGA. The CDR3 region has the DNA TGTGCCAGCAGCTTAACGGCACCTAGCTCCTATAATTCACCCCTCCACTTT. It encodes CASSLTAPSSYNSPLHF.

The chain recombines TRBV19 with TRBJ2-1; 8 bases are shared with TRBD2. This CDR3 contains 17 residues. Germline CDR1 is LNHDA and CDR2 is SQIVND (reference sequence). J lost 12 bases, V lost 1 base, and 17 bases had no gene match. CDR3 sequence (DNA): TGTGCCAGTAGTATAGGAAGGACTAGCCCCACCATGGGTGGGCAGTTCTTC. Protein: CASSIGRTSPTMGGQFF.